A selection of T cell receptor beta chains follows, all from one sample in a study of OX40 agonist ivuxolimab in advanced cancers. TCRdb's copy holds only in-frame clones and misses some; the assay was immunoSEQ multiplex PCR. The data show over 65,000 clones, around 80% seen once. Sequencing used CD4+ or CD8+ T cells sorted from blood, obtained in a trial of the OX40 agonist ivuxolimab. The receptors stem from an adult with an advanced solid tumor such as melanoma, head and neck, liver or kidney cancer. CDR3s include the opening cysteine and the closing phenylalanine or tryptophan. D genes are given only for firm matches. Some rows have no size entry. The others give once, few or many, or a class for an expanded clone.

j_call v_call d_call clone_size cdr3_nt cdr3_aa
TRBJ2-7 TRBV19 NA NA TGTGCCAGTAGTATAGGAAGGTCCTACGAGCAGTACTTC CASSIGRSYEQYF
TRBJ2-1 TRBV15 TRBD1 NA TGTGCCACCAGCCGGGACAGGGGGAATGAGCAGTTCTTC CATSRDRGNEQFF
TRBJ2-1 TRBV2 NA few TGTGCCAGCAGTGAAGCAGGCCACTCAAGCTCCTACAATGAGCAGTTCTTC CASSEAGHSSSYNEQFF
TRBJ1-1 TRBV6-6 TRBD1 few TGTGCCAGCAGTTACACCGGGACAGGGAAGAGCACTGAAGCTTTCTTT CASSYTGTGKSTEAFF
TRBJ2-7 TRBV25-1 NA NA TGTGCCAGCAGTGAAAGGGACGTGAGCTACGAGCAGTACTTC CASSERDVSYEQYF
TRBJ2-1 TRBV7-9 TRBD2 NA TGTGCCAGCAGCCCCCCTCCTGCGGGAGGGCCGGTAGATGAGCAGTTCTTC CASSPPPAGGPVDEQFF
TRBJ2-3 TRBV10-3 NA NA TGTGCCTCAACAGGTCAGCACACAGATACGCAGTATTTT CASTGQHTDTQYF
TRBJ2-5 TRBV19 NA NA TGTGCCAGTAGGGGAACGGGCCGGGCGGAAGGGACCCAGTACTTC CASRGTGRAEGTQYF
TRBJ1-1 TRBV7-3 NA NA TGTGCCAGCAGCGACGACGGAGGCACTGAAGCTTTCTTT CASSDDGGTEAFF
TRBJ1-1 TRBV7-3 NA NA TGTGCCAGCAGCTTGATGTGGAACACTGAAGCTTTCTTT CASSLMWNTEAFF
TRBJ2-2 TRBV5-1 NA NA TGCGCCAGCAGCTCTCCGGGAACCGCGAATTTGAACACCGGGGAGCTGTTTTTT CASSSPGTANLNTGELFF
TRBJ1-1 TRBV6-1 NA NA TGTGCCAGCAGTGCGAGTCGGGGACTGAACACTGAAGCTTTCTTT CASSASRGLNTEAFF
TRBJ1-3 TRBV30 NA once TGTGCCTGGAGTGAAACAGGGCTCGGAAACACCATATATTTT CAWSETGLGNTIYF
TRBJ1-4 TRBV7-2 NA NA TGTGCCAGCAGCCCCCGCTTAGGGCCCAATGAAAAACTGTTTTTT CASSPRLGPNEKLFF
TRBJ2-3 TRBV18 TRBD1 NA TGTGCCAGCTCACCTTTTCTGGGACAGGGGACAGATACGCAGTATTTT CASSPFLGQGTDTQYF
TRBJ1-1 TRBV19 NA NA TGTGCCAGTAGTTTGGGACACATCTTGAACACTGAAGCTTTCTTT CASSLGHILNTEAFF
TRBJ2-1 TRBV4-1 NA NA TGCGCCAGCAGCCAAGATTTCGTGTCAACTTTGGGTGAGCAGTTCTTC CASSQDFVSTLGEQFF
TRBJ2-3 TRBV11-2 NA NA TGTGCCAGCAGCTTAGTCGGCGCGGGGGCCCGCACAGATACGCAGTATTTT CASSLVGAGARTDTQYF
TRBJ1-5 TRBV19 NA few TGTGCCAGTAGTGCTAACACGCGTGGGGCCCAGCATTTT CASSANTRGAQHF
TRBJ2-3 TRBV5-1 TRBD2 once TGCGCCAGCAGCTTGGACGGCGGGGGGCCCCCGGGGTATTTT CASSLDGGGPPGYF